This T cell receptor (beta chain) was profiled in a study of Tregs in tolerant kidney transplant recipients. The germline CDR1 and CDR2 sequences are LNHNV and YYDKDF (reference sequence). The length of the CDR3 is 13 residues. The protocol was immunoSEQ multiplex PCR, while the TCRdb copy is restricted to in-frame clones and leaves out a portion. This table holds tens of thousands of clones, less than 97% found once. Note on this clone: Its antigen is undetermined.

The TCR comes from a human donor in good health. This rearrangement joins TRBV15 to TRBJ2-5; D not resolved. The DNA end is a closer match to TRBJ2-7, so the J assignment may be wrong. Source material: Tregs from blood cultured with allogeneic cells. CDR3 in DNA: TGTGCCACCAGCAGAGATCCCTCCTACGAGCAGTACTTC. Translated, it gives CATSRDPSYEQYF.